The 10 T cell receptor beta chains listed next were all sequenced from one sample in a study of T cell responses to AZD1222 COVID-19 vaccine. Data came from immunoSEQ multiplex PCR; TCRdb stores just in-frame clones and leaves some out. Of 150,000 or so clones in the sample, roughly nine tenths were seen once. Sequencing was performed on peripheral blood, taken on day 0 of AZD1222 vaccination. These receptors came from an adult in good health.

The CDR3 region is CASSYRGSTEAFF. The CDR3 bases are TGTGCCAGCAGTTACCGTGGGAGCACTGAAGCTTTCTTT. The rearrangement uses TRBV6-5 and TRBJ1-1; D not certain. The CDR3 has 13 residues. V lost 2 bases to trimming and J lost 4 bases, with 8 bases between them. The germline V gene encodes CDR1 MNHEY and CDR2 SVGAGI.

V and J are TRBV28 and TRBJ2-2; D gene unclear. V gave up 4 bases and J gave up 7 bases, with 19 bases separating them. Germline lookup yields CDR1 MDHEN and CDR2 SYDVKM. The CDR3 consists of 16 residues. The CDR3 nucleotides are TGTGCCAGCAGTTCGTACCCTGAGGTTTCCCACGGGGAGCTGTTTTTT. This translates into CASSSYPEVSHGELFF.

This sequence joins TRBV14 and TRBJ1-2; D call uncertain. Deletions cut 0 bases from V and 2 bases from J, with 7 bases between. This CDR3 contains 14 residues. CDR1 is SGHDN, CDR2 FVKESK, per germline. The CDR3 DNA sequence: TGTGCCAGCAGCCAAGATCACTCCAACTATGGCTACACCTTC. Translating gives CASSQDHSNYGYTF.

The V call is TRBV19, the J call TRBJ1-5; D unclear. The germline V gene encodes CDR1 LNHDA and CDR2 SQIVND (reference sequence). V dropped 2 bases and J dropped 6 bases, with 5 bases sitting between them. The CDR3 length is 12 residues. Here the CDR3 DNA reads TGTGCCAGTAGTATAAGGACTCAGCCCCAGCATTTT. The encoded protein is CASSIRTQPQHF.

The chain links TRBV30 to TRBJ2-1; possible D gene TRBD1, 5 bases. Per germline, CDR1 GTSNPN and CDR2 SVGIG (reference sequence). The V and J ends lost 0 bases and 6 bases respectively, with 15 bases between them. CDR3 length equals 15 residues. CDR3 region: CAWSVTVTLRNEQFF. The DNA for the CDR3 is TGTGCCTGGAGTGTGACAGTAACTCTGCGCAATGAGCAGTTCTTC.

The rearrangement uses TRBV2 and TRBJ1-1; D remains ambiguous. The CDR3 is 12 amino acids. Trimming cost V 5 bases and J 1 base, with 5 bases left between them. Germline V lookup: CDR1 SNHLY, CDR2 FYNNEI. CDR3 nucleotide sequence: TGTGCCAGCAGTCATGCGAACACTGAAGCTTTCTTT. It encodes CASSHANTEAFF.

This clone was seen only once. The DNA of the CDR3 is TGCGCCAGCAGCCAAGCTCCACAGGGCTCTGGAAACACCATATATTTT. Its translation: CASSQAPQGSGNTIYF. The J gene is TRBJ1-3, the V gene TRBV4-3, with D perhaps matching TRBD1 (6 bases). With 1 base removed from V and 0 bases from J, the gap between germline ends came to 10 bases. This CDR3 spans 16 amino acids. Per germline, CDR1 LGHNA and CDR2 YSLEER.

This clone was observed once. The rearrangement uses TRBV28 and TRBJ2-7; 13 bases align to TRBD2. J gave up 4 bases and V 5 bases, and 2 bases lay outside the gene matches. The CDR3 contains 14 residues. The germline V gene has CDR1 MDHEN and CDR2 SYDVKM. The CDR3 sequence: CASSGTSGKYEQYF. The DNA of the CDR3 is TGTGCCAGCAGTGGGACTAGCGGGAAATACGAGCAGTACTTC. Full variable domain (outside the CDR3, taken from reference TRBV28 and TRBJ2-7): DVKVTQSSRYLVKRTGEKVFLECVQDMDHENMFWYRQDPGLGLRLIYFSYDVKMKEKGDIPEGYSVSREKKERFSLILESASTNQTSMYLCASSGTSGKYEQYFGPGTRLTVT.

The rearrangement joins TRBV6-2 or TRBV6-3 to TRBJ1-5, with a tentative D call TRBD1 (6 bases). Germline V gene lookup returns CDR1 MNHEY and CDR2 SVGEGT. The CDR3 covers 14 residues. The V and J ends lost 4 bases and 9 bases respectively, with 16 bases between them. The CDR3 protein is CASSSQGLEAPQHF. CDR3 nucleotides: TGTGCCAGCAGTTCACAGGGCCTTGAAGCGCCCCAGCATTTT.

The rearrangement uses TRBV6-2 or TRBV6-3 and TRBJ1-6; D is unclear. The CDR3 is 12 amino acids. Germline CDR1 MNHEY, CDR2 SVGEGT. The V gene lost 4 bases and the J gene lost 7 bases, with 5 bases spanning the gap. CDR3 in amino acids: CASSLSNSPLHF. Written as DNA, the CDR3 is TGTGCCAGCAGTTTAAGCAATTCACCCCTCCACTTT.